This entry lists 30 T cell receptor beta chains sequenced from one sample in a study of T cells in Graves' hyperthyroidism and ophthalmopathy. TCR beta CDR3 sequences were amplified from RNA transcripts. HTBI primers were the set used in a first-round RT-PCR of the TCR CDR3. Each CDR3 protein gets one entry after TCRdb re-called the multiplex PCR reads with MiXCR. The sample carries about 360,000 distinct CDR3 sequences, 13% recorded once. The sequencing input was blood. These receptors all stem from a woman between 18 and 30 years old with Graves' hyperthyroidism.

The sample holds many counts of this clonotype. At one end the junction does not follow the germline gene, possibly because of a read error. This sequence joins TRBV5-1 and TRBJ2-5; no clear D. This CDR3 is 11 amino acids long. CDR1 is SGHRS, CDR2 YFSETQ, per germline. In DNA form, the CDR3 reads TGTGCCAGCAGCTTCCAAGAGACCCAGTACTTC. This encodes CASSFQETQYF.

This clonotype was counted only a few times. The V gene is TRBV4-1, the J gene TRBJ1-2; D uncertain. CDR1 and CDR2 (germline): MGHRA, YSYEKL. The V and J ends lost 0 bases and 0 bases respectively, with 8 bases between them. The CDR3 has 15 amino acids. The CDR3 loop is CASSQDRGTNYGYTF. The CDR3 DNA is TGCGCCAGCAGCCAAGATCGTGGTACTAACTATGGCTACACCTTC.

Many counts were recorded for this clonotype. The rearrangement links TRBV5-1 to TRBJ1-1; D possibly corresponds to TRBD1 (6 bases). Per the germline V gene, CDR1 is SGHRS and CDR2 is YFSETQ. V shed 7 bases and J shed 3 bases, with 16 bases lying between them. The CDR3 extends over 14 amino acids. The chain's CDR3 is CASFTAPGDTEAFF. As DNA, the CDR3 is TGCGCCAGCTTTACGGCCCCAGGGGACACTGAAGCTTTCTTT.

The rearrangement joins TRBV5-4 to TRBJ2-7, with TRBD1 matching over 8 bases. The V segment lost 3 bases and the J segment 2 bases; nucleotides outside the gene matches: 4. CDR1 is SGHNT, CDR2 YYREEE, per germline (reference sequence). The CDR3 extends over 14 amino acids. CDR3 protein: CASSSGQGTYEQYF. The CDR3 nucleotides are TGTGCCAGCAGCTCAGGACAGGGTACCTACGAGCAGTACTTC.

This clonotype was observed once. V and J are TRBV6-1 and TRBJ1-4; D possibly corresponds to TRBD1 (6 bases). Germline lookup yields CDR1 MNHNS and CDR2 SASEGT. This CDR3 spans 15 amino acids. The V gene lost 8 bases and the J gene lost 8 bases, with 21 bases spanning the gap. CDR3 loop: CASEGGIRVGEKLFF. CDR3 DNA: TGTGCCAGCGAGGGGGGGATCAGGGTGGGAGAAAAACTGTTTTTT.

This clonotype appeared many times. The rearrangement links TRBV28 to TRBJ1-1, with D tentatively TRBD1 (6 bases). Germline V gene sequence: CDR1 MDHEN, CDR2 SYDVKM. This CDR3 contains 14 residues. Trimming pared 4 bases from V and 0 bases from J, leaving 9 bases between. The CDR3 spells CASSSDSMNTEAFF. The DNA for the CDR3 is TGTGCCAGCAGTTCGGACAGCATGAACACTGAAGCTTTCTTT.

This clonotype was counted many times. The rearrangement uses TRBV28 and TRBJ2-1; TRBD2 matches at 8 bases. CDR3 length: 13 amino acids. J gave up 9 bases and V 7 bases, and 8 bases lay outside the gene matches. Germline CDR1 MDHEN, CDR2 SYDVKM. The CDR3 sequence is CASKAGGSGEQFF. The DNA of the CDR3 is TGTGCCAGCAAGGCGGGAGGATCGGGTGAGCAGTTCTTC. Supplemented by reference TRBV28 and TRBJ2-1, the full variable domain reads DVKVTQSSRYLVKRTGEKVFLECVQDMDHENMFWYRQDPGLGLRLIYFSYDVKMKEKGDIPEGYSVSREKKERFSLILESASTNQTSMYLCASKAGGSGEQFFGPGTRLTVL.

There are many counts of this clonotype. The V call is TRBV7-9, the J call TRBJ2-1; 16 bases map to TRBD2. The CDR3 sequence is 18 residues long. V gave up 5 bases and J gave up 6 bases; unmatched junction bases: 10. Germline lookup yields CDR1 SEHNR and CDR2 FQNEAQ (reference sequence). CDR3: CASSPGLAGGPGLNEQFF. For the CDR3, the DNA is TGTGCCAGCAGCCCGGGACTAGCGGGAGGGCCGGGGCTCAATGAGCAGTTCTTC.

Ten or more counts support this clonotype. The chain employs TRBV5-1 and TRBJ2-1; 11 bases map to TRBD2. V was pared by 7 bases and J by 3 bases, with 6 bases of the junction left unmatched. The CDR3 sequence is 15 residues long. Germline V gene sequence: CDR1 SGHRS, CDR2 YFSETQ. CDR3 in amino acids: CASGTSGGFYNEQFF. The CDR3 bases are TGCGCCAGCGGGACTAGCGGAGGGTTCTACAATGAGCAGTTCTTC. The whole variable domain, filled in from reference TRBV5-1 and TRBJ2-1, reads KAGVTQTPRYLIKTRGQQVTLSCSPISGHRSVSWYQQTPGQGLQFLFEYFSETQRNKGNFPGRFSGRQFSNSRSEMNVSTLELGDSALYLCASGTSGGFYNEQFFGPGTRLTVL.

A few counts support this clonotype. The V gene is TRBV19, the J gene TRBJ2-1, with unresolved D. The germline V gene encodes CDR1 LNHDA and CDR2 SQIVND (reference sequence). The CDR3 is 17 amino acids. The V and J ends lost 0 bases and 3 bases respectively, with 15 bases between them. The CDR3 region is CASSIDPQGSYYNEQFF. The CDR3 DNA follows: TGTGCCAGTAGTATAGATCCCCAAGGGTCGTACTACAATGAGCAGTTCTTC.

There are many counts of this clonotype. This rearrangement joins TRBV7-9 to TRBJ1-5; no reliable D call. The CDR3 spans 15 residues. Per the germline V gene, CDR1 is SEHNR and CDR2 is FQNEAQ (reference sequence). The V end lost 3 bases, the J end lost 5 bases, and 14 bases lay between the germline ends. The CDR3 DNA reads as TGTGCCAGCAGCTTCATGTCCCAGAAGGATCAGCCCCAGCATTTT. Translating it yields CASSFMSQKDQPQHF.

This clonotype was counted many times. The gene calls are TRBV6-1 and TRBJ1-1; a possible D gene is TRBD1 (6 bases). Germline assignment: CDR1 MNHNS and CDR2 SASEGT. Trimming took off 1 base at V and 2 bases at J, with 11 bases between the two ends. The CDR3 runs to 15 residues. The CDR3 reads CASSEDSGGNTEAFF. The CDR3 bases are TGTGCCAGCAGTGAAGATTCGGGGGGCAACACTGAAGCTTTCTTT.

The rearrangement links TRBV29-1 to TRBJ2-1; D gene ambiguous. Trimming removed 5 bases at V and 10 bases at J, with 12 bases between. This CDR3 spans 11 amino acids. The germline V gene has CDR1 SQVTM and CDR2 ANQGSEA. CDR3 sequence: CSVQGLYEQFF. The CDR3 nucleotides are TGCAGCGTTCAAGGTCTCTACGAGCAGTTCTTC.

In this sample, this clonotype turned up many times. The rearrangement uses TRBV12-3 or TRBV12-4 and TRBJ1-1; D ambiguous. Trimming stripped 3 bases from V and 11 bases from J, with 19 bases between. The CDR3 is made up of 14 amino acids. The CDR3 DNA is TGTGCCAGCAGTTTTCGGGTAGGGCAGACATATGCTTTCTTT. It yields the protein CASSFRVGQTYAFF.

This chain links TRBV7-9 with TRBJ2-1; 8 bases line up with TRBD2. CDR3 length: 16 residues. Trimming took 5 bases from V and 2 from J; bases not matched to a gene: 8. CDR1 is SEHNR and CDR2 is FQNEAQ in the germline V gene (reference sequence). CDR3 protein: CASSPTIAGTYNEQFF. The DNA for the CDR3 is TGTGCCAGCAGCCCGACCATAGCGGGAACCTACAATGAGCAGTTCTTC.

The chain joins TRBV4-3 to TRBJ2-1; 14 bases map to TRBD2. The trim removed 5 bases at V and 7 bases at J, leaving 7 bases unmatched. The CDR3 length is 16 residues. Germline values: CDR1 LGHNA, CDR2 YSLEER. The CDR3 protein is CASSATGTSGSNEQFF. The CDR3 nucleotides are TGCGCCAGCAGCGCCACCGGGACTAGCGGGAGTAATGAGCAGTTCTTC.

The sample holds many counts of this clonotype. The chain combines TRBV2 with TRBJ1-2, with D possibly TRBD1 on 6 matching bases. The germline V and J ends were trimmed by 5 bases and 4 bases, with 14 bases remaining between them. Germline CDR1 is SNHLY and CDR2 is FYNNEI. The CDR3 totals 14 residues. Written as DNA, the CDR3 is TGTGCCAGCAGTCGGGACACAGGACCCTATGGCTACACCTTC. Its protein product is CASSRDTGPYGYTF.

This clonotype was seen a few times. V gene TRBV18 combines with J gene TRBJ1-4, with unresolved D. The CDR3 is made up of 12 amino acids. Trimming cost V 4 bases and J 10 bases, with 10 bases left between them. Germline V gives CDR1 KGHSH, CDR2 LQKENI. This CDR3 is CASSHPGRKLFF. The CDR3, as DNA: TGTGCCAGCTCACATCCGGGGAGAAAACTGTTTTTT.

Ten or more counts support this clonotype. This chain connects TRBV6-1 to TRBJ1-6; no definite D call. This CDR3 contains 15 residues. The ends were cut back, 0 bases at V and 11 bases at J, with 14 bases in the middle. CDR1 and CDR2 (germline): MNHNS, SASEGT. The CDR3: CASSEAPGSKTPLHF. In DNA, the CDR3 is TGTGCCAGCAGTGAAGCGCCTGGGTCAAAGACACCCCTCCACTTT.

The chain couples TRBV6-1 to TRBJ2-7; D uncertain. The CDR3 is 14 amino acids. V gave up 2 bases and J gave up 3 bases, with 11 bases separating them. Germline V lookup: CDR1 MNHNS, CDR2 SASEGT. The CDR3 DNA reads TGTGCCAGCAGTGAACACACTTGGGGCTACGAGCAGTACTTC. Encoded protein: CASSEHTWGYEQYF.

This clonotype was recorded at least ten times. This rearrangement joins TRBV6-5 to TRBJ1-1, with D unresolved. Trimming pared 5 bases from V and 10 bases from J, leaving 23 bases between. The CDR3 totals 15 residues. The germline gives CDR1 MNHEY, CDR2 SVGAGI. CDR3: CASSARDYFLWGAFF. The DNA of the CDR3 is TGTGCCAGCAGTGCCCGAGACTACTTTCTTTGGGGAGCTTTCTTT.

This clonotype was seen at least ten times. This chain uses TRBV7-8 with TRBJ1-2; TRBD1 might be the D (5 bases). Germline V gene sequence: CDR1 SGHVS, CDR2 FQNEAQ. The V gene lost 1 base and the J gene lost 7 bases, with 10 bases spanning the gap. The CDR3 has 13 amino acids. CDR3 in DNA: TGTGCCAGCAGCTTAGGGACAAGGAGTGGCTACACCTTC. This codes for CASSLGTRSGYTF. Using reference TRBV7-8 and TRBJ1-2 for the parts outside the CDR3, the full variable domain is GAGVSQSPRYKVAKRGQDVALRCDPISGHVSLFWYQQALGQGPEFLTYFQNEAQLDKSGLPSDRFFAERPEGSVSTLKIQRTQQEDSAVYLCASSLGTRSGYTFGSGTRLTVV.

This chain uses TRBV20-1 with TRBJ2-1; D uncertain. Germline V gene data show CDR1 as DFQATT and CDR2 as SNEGSKA (reference sequence). The germline V and J ends were trimmed by 6 bases and 5 bases, with 8 bases remaining between them. CDR3 size: 11 residues. CDR3 in DNA: TGCAGTGCCCCGTGGAACAATGAGCAGTTCTTC. The encoded protein is CSAPWNNEQFF.

This clonotype was recorded at least ten times. V and J are TRBV5-1 and TRBJ2-3; the match to TRBD2 covers 8 bases. This CDR3 contains 16 residues. The V gene end was trimmed by 4 bases and the J gene end by 2 bases; junction bases not matched to a gene: 9. CDR1 is SGHRS, CDR2 YFSETQ, per germline. CDR3 sequence (DNA): TGCGCCAGCAGCGTTCTTAGCGGGGAGATCACAGATACGCAGTATTTT. Translation gives CASSVLSGEITDTQYF.

This clonotype occurred a few times. The chain recombines TRBV14 with TRBJ1-3, with D uncertain. Deletions cut 4 bases from V and 7 bases from J, with 8 bases between. CDR1 and CDR2 from the germline V gene are SGHDN and FVKESK. CDR3 length equals 12 residues. Here the CDR3 reads CASSRSRNTIYF. CDR3 nucleotide sequence: TGTGCCAGCAGCCGAAGCCGGAACACCATATATTTT. Drawing the rest from reference TRBV14 and TRBJ1-3, the complete variable domain is EAGVTQFPSHSVIEKGQTVTLRCDPISGHDNLYWYRRVMGKEIKFLLHFVKESKQDESGMPNNRFLAERTGGTYSTLKVQPAELEDSGVYFCASSRSRNTIYFGEGSWLTVV.

There are many counts of this clonotype. This sequence joins TRBV24-1 and TRBJ2-1, with 7 bases lining up with TRBD2. Germline CDR1 KGHDR, CDR2 SFDVKD. The CDR3 is 15 residues long. Losses at the gene ends were 6 bases for V and 3 bases for J; bases not matched to a gene: 7. This chain's CDR3 is CATSPGGSVYNEQFF. The CDR3 region has the DNA TGTGCCACCAGTCCCGGCGGGAGCGTCTACAATGAGCAGTTCTTC.

This clonotype was found many times. The chain uses TRBV6-5 and TRBJ2-1, with D hard to call. V gave up 0 bases and J gave up 0 bases, with 6 bases separating them. The CDR3 loop spans 15 amino acids. CDR1 and CDR2 (germline): MNHEY, SVGAGI. This chain's CDR3 is CASSYSISSYNEQFF. The CDR3 coding sequence is TGTGCCAGCAGTTACTCAATCTCCTCCTACAATGAGCAGTTCTTC.

This clonotype was detected many times. The chain has TRBV27 and TRBJ2-1; 10 bases align to TRBD1. In germline, CDR1 is MNHEY, CDR2 SMNVEV (reference sequence). The V segment lost 5 bases and the J segment 1 base; nucleotides outside the gene matches: 8. The CDR3 runs 17 residues. DNA of the CDR3: TGTGCCAGCAGTGCCCCTCCGGGACAGGGGTCCTACAATGAGCAGTTCTTC. This sequence encodes CASSAPPGQGSYNEQFF.

For this clonotype: One base away lies a much larger clone, so this may be a sequencing read error. The rearrangement joins TRBV24-1 to TRBJ2-1; D is undetermined. CDR1 and CDR2 (germline): KGHDR, SFDVKD. The germline V and J ends were trimmed by 5 bases and 9 bases, with 13 bases remaining between them. This CDR3 comprises 13 residues. Written as DNA, the CDR3 is TGTGCCACCAGTGGCCCTGGGTTCAGTGAGCAGTTCTTC. This encodes CATSGPGFSEQFF.

Concerning this clonotype: A much larger clone differs by one base, so this may be a read error. The genes are TRBV6-2 or TRBV6-3 and TRBJ1-2; 7 bases align to TRBD1. This CDR3 has 18 residues. Per germline, CDR1 MNHEY and CDR2 SVGEGT. The CDR3 DNA reads as TGTGCCGGCAGACCGGGACAGCGAAGACTAACCCATAACTATGGCTACACCTTC. Amino acid sequence: CAGRPGQRRLTHNYGYTF.